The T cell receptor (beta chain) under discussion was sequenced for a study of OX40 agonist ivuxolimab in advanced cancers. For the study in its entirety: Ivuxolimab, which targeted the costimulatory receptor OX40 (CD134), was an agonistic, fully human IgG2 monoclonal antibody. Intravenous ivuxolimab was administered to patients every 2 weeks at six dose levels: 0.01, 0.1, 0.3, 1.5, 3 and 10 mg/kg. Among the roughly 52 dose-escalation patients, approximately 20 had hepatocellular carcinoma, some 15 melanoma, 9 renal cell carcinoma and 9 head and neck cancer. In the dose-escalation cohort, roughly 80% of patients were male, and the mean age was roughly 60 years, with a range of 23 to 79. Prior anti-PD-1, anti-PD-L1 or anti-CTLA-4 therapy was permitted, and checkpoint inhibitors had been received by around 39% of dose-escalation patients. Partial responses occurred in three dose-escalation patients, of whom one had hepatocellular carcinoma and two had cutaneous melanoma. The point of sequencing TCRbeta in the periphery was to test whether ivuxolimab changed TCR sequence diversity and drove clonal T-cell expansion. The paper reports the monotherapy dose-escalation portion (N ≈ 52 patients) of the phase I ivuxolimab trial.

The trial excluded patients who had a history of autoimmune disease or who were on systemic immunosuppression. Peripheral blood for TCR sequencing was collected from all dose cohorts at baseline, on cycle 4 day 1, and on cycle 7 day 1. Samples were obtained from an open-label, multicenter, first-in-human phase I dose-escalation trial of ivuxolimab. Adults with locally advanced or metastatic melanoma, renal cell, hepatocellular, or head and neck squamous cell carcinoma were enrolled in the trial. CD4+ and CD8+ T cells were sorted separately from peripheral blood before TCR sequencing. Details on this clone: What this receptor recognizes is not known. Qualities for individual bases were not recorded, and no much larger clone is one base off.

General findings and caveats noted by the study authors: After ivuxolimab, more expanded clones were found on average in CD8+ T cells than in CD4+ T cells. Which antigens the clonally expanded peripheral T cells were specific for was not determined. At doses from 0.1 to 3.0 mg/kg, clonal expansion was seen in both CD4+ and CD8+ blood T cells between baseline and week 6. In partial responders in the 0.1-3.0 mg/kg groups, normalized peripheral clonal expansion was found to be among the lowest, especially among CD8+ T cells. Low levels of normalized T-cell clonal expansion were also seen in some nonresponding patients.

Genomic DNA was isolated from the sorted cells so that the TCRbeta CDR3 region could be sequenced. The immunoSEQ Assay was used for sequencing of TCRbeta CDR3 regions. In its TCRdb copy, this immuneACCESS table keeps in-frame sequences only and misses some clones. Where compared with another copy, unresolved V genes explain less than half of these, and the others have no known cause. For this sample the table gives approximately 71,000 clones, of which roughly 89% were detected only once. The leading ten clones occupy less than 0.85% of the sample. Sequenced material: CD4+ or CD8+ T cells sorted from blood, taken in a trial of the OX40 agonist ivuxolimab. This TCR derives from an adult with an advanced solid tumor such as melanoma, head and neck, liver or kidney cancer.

The DNA sequence reads TGCGCCAGCAGCAGAAGGCTAGCGGGAGGGCACGACCAAGAGACCCAGTACTTC. Translation gives CASSRRLAGGHDQETQYF. Recombination joined TRBV5-1 with TRBJ2-5; TRBD2 aligns with 12 central bases. The junction shows trimming of 4 bases on V and 0 bases on J, and the gene matches do not reach 10 bases of it. CDR1 and CDR2, per the germline V gene, are SGHRS and YFSETQ. The CDR3 starts with the cysteine, ends with the phenylalanine, and has 18 residues. Here the CDR3 DNA is all that survives: 54 bases in frame from base 1.